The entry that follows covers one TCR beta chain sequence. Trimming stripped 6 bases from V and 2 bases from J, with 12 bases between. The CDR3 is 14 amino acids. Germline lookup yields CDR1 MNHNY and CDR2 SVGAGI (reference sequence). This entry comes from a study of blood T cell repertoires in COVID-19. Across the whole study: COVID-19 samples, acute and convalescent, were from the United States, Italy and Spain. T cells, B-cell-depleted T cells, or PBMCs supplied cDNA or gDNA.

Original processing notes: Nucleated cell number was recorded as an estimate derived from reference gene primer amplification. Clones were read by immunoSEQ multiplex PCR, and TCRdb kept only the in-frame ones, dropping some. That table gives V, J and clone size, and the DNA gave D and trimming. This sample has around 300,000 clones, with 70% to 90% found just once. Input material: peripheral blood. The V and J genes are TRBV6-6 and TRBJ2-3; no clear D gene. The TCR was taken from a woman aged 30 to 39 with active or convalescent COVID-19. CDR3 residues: CASSPVSITDTQYF. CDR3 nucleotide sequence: TGTGCCAGCAGCCCCGTTAGTATCACAGATACGCAGTATTTT.